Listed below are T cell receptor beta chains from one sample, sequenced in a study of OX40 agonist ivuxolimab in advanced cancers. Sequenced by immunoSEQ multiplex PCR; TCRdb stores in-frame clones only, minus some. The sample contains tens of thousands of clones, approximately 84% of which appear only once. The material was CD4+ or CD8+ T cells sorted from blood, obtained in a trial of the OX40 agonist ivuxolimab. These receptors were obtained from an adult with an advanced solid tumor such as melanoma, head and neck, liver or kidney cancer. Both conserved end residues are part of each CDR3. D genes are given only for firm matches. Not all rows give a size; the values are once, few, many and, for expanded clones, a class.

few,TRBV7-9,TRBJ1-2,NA,CASSSTNYGYTF
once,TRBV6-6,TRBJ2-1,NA,CASSYGPTNNEQFF
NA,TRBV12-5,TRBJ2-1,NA,CASGLLEVGEQFF
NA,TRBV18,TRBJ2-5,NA,CASSPTEETQYF
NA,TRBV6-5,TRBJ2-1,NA,CASSDRQANEQFF
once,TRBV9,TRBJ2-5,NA,CASSGSAGSQETQYF
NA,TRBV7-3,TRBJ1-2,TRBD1,CASSPATGVYGYTF
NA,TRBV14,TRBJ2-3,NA,CASSQVYGFHTQYF
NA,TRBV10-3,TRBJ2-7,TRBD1,CAIRGDRGSYEQYF
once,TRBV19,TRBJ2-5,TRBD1,CASSPRTGYQETQYF
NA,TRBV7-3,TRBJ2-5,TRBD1,CASSATGGDETQYF
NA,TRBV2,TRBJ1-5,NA,CASSARPLYSNQPQHF
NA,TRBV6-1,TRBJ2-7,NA,CASTSGAVPYEQYF
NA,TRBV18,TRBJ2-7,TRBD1,CASSRDRNYEQYF
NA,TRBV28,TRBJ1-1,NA,CASSTPLKAFF
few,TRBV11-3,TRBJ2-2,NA,CASSPKGPLSGELFF
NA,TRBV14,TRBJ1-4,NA,CASSQEGPREEKLFF
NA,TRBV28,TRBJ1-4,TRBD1,CASSLSGRGEKLFF
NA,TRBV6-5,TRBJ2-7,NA,CARQRPSSYEQYF